This TCR beta chain was documented in a study of blood T cells in healthy people across ages. It was with a sample-barcoded 5' primer and a J-beta primer mix that a second PCR of roughly 7 to 12 cycles was run. In TCRdb, the 5' RACE reads were re-called with MiXCR into one record per CDR3 protein. The table lists about 800,000 distinct CDR3 sequences, about 25% of them singletons. The CDR3 loop spans 14 amino acids. Deletions cut 3 bases from V and 4 bases from J, with 12 bases between. In germline, CDR1 is KGHSH, CDR2 LQKENI. Extraction yielded at least 6 micrograms of total RNA per sample. These data are also associated with another study on T cells of mothers and their children. That work contributes: Over 8 million TCR beta CDR3 reads were obtained from each mother, and roughly 3 million from each child. The overlap seen between related mothers and children slightly exceeded that of unrelated pairs, though not significantly.

V gene TRBV18 combines with J gene TRBJ1-1; D is perhaps TRBD1 (5 bases). This clonotype was obtained from a boy aged 5 to 17 in good health. Sequencing was carried out using blood. In nucleotides, the CDR3 is TGTGCCAGCTCACCCCGGGCAGGGCCCACTGAAGCTTTCTTT. Protein product: CASSPRAGPTEAFF.